The present T cell receptor (beta chain) was sequenced within a study of T cells in Graves' hyperthyroidism and ophthalmopathy. This clonotype was recorded once. The junction departs from the called germline gene at one end, perhaps through a read error. Patients with uncontrolled infections, other autoimmune diseases, pregnancy or lactation were excluded. In germline, CDR1 is SGHNT, CDR2 YYREEE (reference sequence). The CDR3 extends over 17 amino acids. Regions amplified from RNA transcripts were the TCR beta CDR3 regions. HTBI primers were employed in a first-round RT-PCR of the TCR CDR3. TCRdb recomputed calls from the multiplex PCR reads with MiXCR, one row per CDR3 protein. The table records over 90,000 distinct CDR3 sequences, about 45% of them present only once.

This TCR was recovered from a man aged 35-49 years with Graves' hyperthyroidism. V and J are TRBV5-4 and TRBJ2-7; 9 bases align to TRBD2. Sequencing input: blood. The CDR3 nucleotides read TGTGCCAGCAGCTTGGGGGTGGGGCTAGCGGGGCCCTACGGGCAGTACTTC. This sequence encodes CASSLGVGLAGPYGQYF.